These 26 T cell receptor beta chains originate from one sample sequenced in a study of blood T cells in healthy people across ages. Alongside a J-beta primer mix, a sample-barcoded 5' primer served in a second PCR lasting about 7 to 12 cycles. Using its own MiXCR run on the 5' RACE reads, TCRdb lists one record per CDR3 protein. The profile covers approximately 800,000 distinct CDR3 sequences, with 45% to 70% appearing a single time and roughly 24% taken by the ten largest. Sequencing input: blood. These receptors originate from a man aged 35 to 55 in good health.

The chain joins TRBV2 to TRBJ2-7; 10 bases match TRBD1. The CDR3 has 15 amino acids. CDR1 and CDR2 from the germline V gene are SNHLY and FYNNEI. The junction had 9 bases not matched to a gene; V was cut back by 7 bases and J by 3 bases. The CDR3 loop reads CASMLETGGLYEQYF. CDR3 DNA: TGTGCCAGCATGCTGGAGACAGGGGGCCTCTACGAGCAGTACTTC. The full variable domain, rest sourced from reference TRBV2 and TRBJ2-7, is EPEVTQTPSHQVTQMGQEVILRCVPISNHLYFYWYRQILGQKVEFLVSFYNNEISEKSEIFDDQFSVERPDGSNFTLKIRSTKLEDSAMYFCASMLETGGLYEQYFGPGTRLTVT.

This chain joins TRBV11-2 and TRBJ2-3; D gene unclear. The CDR3 contains 18 residues. The V end lost 5 bases, the J end lost 2 bases, and 23 bases lay between the germline ends. Germline V gene data show CDR1 as SGHAT and CDR2 as FQNNGV. The CDR3 region has the DNA TGTGCCAGCAGCGCCCACCCAACCTCAAACTCTCACACAGATACGCAGTATTTT. It codes for CASSAHPTSNSHTDTQYF.

The rearrangement joins TRBV7-6 to TRBJ2-1, with TRBD2 as a possible D gene (5 bases). V lost 1 base and J lost 0, with 10 bases in between. The germline CDR1 and CDR2 sequences are SGHVS and FNYEAQ. The CDR3 has 16 amino acids. This CDR3 reads CASSLGSGVSYNEQFF. The CDR3 bases are TGTGCCAGCAGCTTAGGTTCCGGGGTCTCCTACAATGAGCAGTTCTTC.

Only a few counts were recorded for this clonotype. The gene calls are TRBV4-2 and TRBJ1-5; the D gene is possibly TRBD1 (5 bases). V was cut by 4 bases and J by 5 bases, with 18 bases left in between. CDR3 length equals 16 residues. CDR1 LGHNA and CDR2 YNFKEQ come from the germline V gene. CDR3: CASSRSRGKGDQPQHF. DNA of the CDR3: TGTGCCAGCAGCCGCAGTCGGGGGAAGGGCGATCAGCCCCAGCATTTT.

The rearrangement uses TRBV29-1 and TRBJ2-1, with D uncertain. Trimming removed 5 bases at V and 8 bases at J, with 16 bases between. Germline V gene sequence: CDR1 SQVTM, CDR2 ANQGSEA. The CDR3 contains 13 residues. The CDR3: CSVSGGPWDEQFF. For the CDR3, the DNA is TGCAGCGTTTCAGGCGGTCCCTGGGATGAGCAGTTCTTC.

The genes are TRBV7-9 and TRBJ2-1, with 10 bases that match TRBD2. The CDR3 contains 16 residues. Germline V CDR1 and CDR2: SEHNR, FQNEAQ (reference sequence). Unmatched junction bases numbered 12, after V lost 5 bases and J lost 8 bases. The CDR3 loop reads CASSRVNSGTSDEQFF. The CDR3 region has the DNA TGTGCCAGCAGCCGAGTCAACTCCGGGACTAGCGATGAGCAGTTCTTC.

The rearrangement uses TRBV6-5 and TRBJ2-5, with 11 bases matching TRBD1. The length of the CDR3 is 16 residues. Looked up from germline, CDR1 is MNHEY and CDR2 is SVGAGI. The V segment lost 2 bases and the J segment 0 bases; nucleotides outside the gene matches: 2. CDR3 DNA sequence: TGTGCCAGCAGTTACGGGACAGGGGGAGACCAAGAGACCCAGTACTTC. This translates into CASSYGTGGDQETQYF.

The chain couples TRBV29-1 to TRBJ2-5, with D tentatively TRBD2 (6 bases). The CDR3 sequence is 14 residues long. V was cut by 6 bases and J by 0 bases, with 14 bases left in between. From germline, CDR1 is SQVTM and CDR2 ANQGSEA. This chain's CDR3 is CSVEIGGNQETQYF. CDR3 DNA: TGCAGCGTCGAAATCGGGGGAAACCAAGAGACCCAGTACTTC. The full variable domain, in which reference TRBV29-1 and TRBJ2-5 provide the parts outside the CDR3, is SAVISQKPSRDICQRGTSLTIQCQVDSQVTMMFWYRQQPGQSLTLIATANQGSEATYESGFVIDKFPISRPNLTFSTLTVSNMSPEDSSIYLCSVEIGGNQETQYFGPGTRLLVL.

The chain joins TRBV3-1 to TRBJ2-3, with D perhaps being TRBD1 or TRBD2 (5 bases each). Trimming removed 2 bases at V and 5 bases at J, with 20 bases between. The CDR3 consists of 17 residues. Germline CDR1 and CDR2: LGHDT and YNNKEL (reference sequence). The CDR3 here is CASSQPPGTTSEDTQYF. The CDR3 nucleotides are TGTGCCAGCAGCCAACCCCCCGGGACGACAAGCGAAGATACGCAGTATTTT.

The chain carries TRBV29-1 and TRBJ2-7; 9 nucleotides agree with TRBD2. Losses at the gene ends were 6 bases for V and 1 base for J; bases not matched to a gene: 10. CDR1 is SQVTM and CDR2 is ANQGSEA in the germline V gene. The CDR3 has 15 amino acids. CDR3: CSVELAGTESYEQYF. The DNA of the CDR3 is TGCAGCGTGGAGCTAGCGGGAACGGAGTCCTACGAGCAGTACTTC.

The chain carries TRBV6-1 and TRBJ1-2; D is ambiguous. The CDR3 has 16 amino acids. Trimming removed 0 bases from V and 4 bases from J, with 15 bases in between. Germline V gene sequence: CDR1 MNHNS, CDR2 SASEGT. The CDR3 loop is CASSEAGPRSGYGYTF. CDR3 nucleotide sequence: TGTGCCAGCAGTGAAGCAGGCCCCAGGAGCGGCTATGGCTACACCTTC.

The CDR3 nucleotides are TGTGCCAGCAGCTTTGAAGGGATCCGCTCCTACGAGCAGTACTTC. It yields the protein CASSFEGIRSYEQYF. The gene calls are TRBV7-2 and TRBJ2-7, with D unclear. V lost 3 bases to trimming and J lost 0 bases, with 12 bases between them. The CDR3 loop spans 15 amino acids. CDR1 SGHTA and CDR2 FQGNSA come from the germline V gene.

The rearrangement links TRBV6-2 or TRBV6-3 to TRBJ2-3, with 10 bases that match TRBD2. This CDR3 has 18 amino acids. Germline-derived CDR1 and CDR2 are MNHEY and SVGEGT. V lost 2 bases and J lost 2; bases outside the gene matches: 10. CDR3 region: CASSYDFSGRDPTDTQYF. CDR3 sequence (DNA): TGTGCCAGCAGTTACGATTTCAGCGGGAGGGATCCCACAGATACGCAGTATTTT.

The V and J genes are TRBV5-1 and TRBJ2-2; weak D call: TRBD2 (6 bases). Germline CDR1 and CDR2: SGHRS and YFSETQ. Trimming took off 8 bases at V and 4 bases at J, with 15 bases between the two ends. CDR3 length equals 14 residues. The CDR3 DNA reads TGCGCCAGTACGGAGGGCCAGAGCACCGGGGAGCTGTTTTTT. Protein sequence: CASTEGQSTGELFF.

V is TRBV7-2 and J is TRBJ1-4; D is perhaps TRBD1 (5 bases). The CDR3 is 15 amino acids. V was trimmed by 8 bases and J by 7 bases, leaving 20 bases between them. Germline-derived CDR1 and CDR2 are SGHTA and FQGNSA. The CDR3 spells CASAPGGGYTEKLFF. CDR3 in DNA: TGTGCCAGCGCCCCAGGTGGGGGATACACTGAAAAACTGTTTTTT.

Turning to this clonotype: The conserved phenylalanine or tryptophan is not found at the CDR3 terminus, so this likely reflects a read error. This chain connects TRBV15 to TRBJ2-7; the D call may be TRBD1 or TRBD2 (5 bases each). The better agreement between TRBJ2-4 and the DNA end casts doubt on the J call. The CDR3 has 15 residues. The germline V gene encodes CDR1 LNHNV and CDR2 YYDKDF (reference sequence). CDR3 in DNA: TGTGCCACAACCGACGGGACGGCGACTACAAACATTCAGTACTTA. Translated: CATTDGTATTNIQYL.

This chain joins TRBV3-1 and TRBJ2-4, with D maybe TRBD2 (5 bases). Germline values: CDR1 LGHDT, CDR2 YNNKEL (reference sequence). There are 15 residues in the CDR3. The V end lost 2 bases, the J end lost 0 bases, and 8 bases lay between the germline ends. CDR3 amino acids: CASSQPGLAKNIQYF. For the CDR3, the DNA is TGTGCCAGCAGCCAACCAGGACTAGCCAAAAACATTCAGTACTTC.

For this clonotype: At one end, the junction sequence differs from germline, possibly due to a read error. The chain carries TRBV7-2 and TRBJ2-3; TRBD2 matches at 14 bases. CDR3 size: 16 residues. Germline assignment: CDR1 SGHTA and CDR2 FQGNSA. CDR3 nucleotide sequence: TGTGCCAGCAGCTGGGGGACTAGCGGGAGCACAGTTACGCAGTATTTT. Its protein product is CASSWGTSGSTVTQYF.

In DNA form, the CDR3 reads TGTGCCAGCTCCCTTAAGACTAGCGGGAGAGCAAATGAGCAGTTCTTC. As protein: CASSLKTSGRANEQFF. This chain joins TRBV18 and TRBJ2-1; 12 bases are shared with TRBD2. V trimming: 6 bases; J trimming: 7 bases; junction bases outside the gene matches: 10. The germline CDR1 and CDR2 sequences are KGHSH and LQKENI. This CDR3 is 16 amino acids long.

To note about this clonotype: This clone may be a read error of a much larger clone one base away. The rearrangement uses TRBV7-2 and TRBJ1-2; 7 positions match TRBD1. Germline CDR1 SGHTA, CDR2 FQGNSA. The CDR3 is 12 amino acids. V trimming: 5 bases; J trimming: 12 bases; junction bases outside the gene matches: 9. The CDR3 protein is CASSPSHRGHTF. CDR3 DNA: TGTGCCAGCAGCCCCTCACACAGGGGCCACACCTTC.

J is TRBJ2-7 and V is TRBV27; D may match TRBD1 or TRBD2 (5 bases each). Germline V gene lookup returns CDR1 MNHEY and CDR2 SMNVEV (reference sequence). CDR3 length: 17 amino acids. The V gene lost 7 bases and the J gene lost 0 bases, with 22 bases spanning the gap. The DNA for the CDR3 is TGTGCCAGCACCGGGACGACCGTCGAGCAGAGCTCCTACGAGCAGTACTTC. Encoded protein: CASTGTTVEQSSYEQYF.

The J gene is TRBJ2-6, the V gene TRBV5-5; 7 bases line up with TRBD1. CDR1 is SGHKS and CDR2 is YYEKEE in the germline V gene (reference sequence). V shed 1 base, J shed 0 bases, and the junction held 10 bases outside the gene matches. The CDR3 length is 19 residues. The CDR3 bases are TGTGCCAGCAGCTTGCTCCACCCGGGGACAGACTCTGGGGCCAACGTCCTGACTTTC. This codes for CASSLLHPGTDSGANVLTF.

V is TRBV4-1 and J is TRBJ2-1, with 8 bases matching TRBD2. The germline CDR1 and CDR2 sequences are MGHRA and YSYEKL. This CDR3 is 15 amino acids long. V lost 4 bases, J lost 6 bases, and 8 bases stayed unmatched. This CDR3 is CASSPPGGAVNEQFF. The CDR3 bases are TGCGCCAGCAGCCCGCCGGGGGGGGCGGTCAATGAGCAGTTCTTC.

This clonotype was detected only a few times. This rearrangement joins TRBV20-1 to TRBJ2-1; 10 nucleotides line up with TRBD2. This CDR3 contains 15 residues. Germline values: CDR1 DFQATT, CDR2 SNEGSKA (reference sequence). V dropped 2 bases and J dropped 2; count of bases not matched to a gene: 3. This CDR3 is CSARPLAGAYNEQFF. In DNA form, the CDR3 reads TGCAGTGCTAGACCCCTAGCGGGGGCCTACAATGAGCAGTTCTTC.

The chain uses TRBV11-3 and TRBJ2-1; D might be TRBD1 (6 bases). Germline-derived CDR1 and CDR2 are SGHNT and YENEEA. Trimming removed 5 bases at V and 3 bases at J, with 11 bases between. The CDR3 extends over 14 amino acids. The CDR3 region has the DNA TGTGCCAGCAGCGTCCGGACAGACTACAATGAGCAGTTCTTC. This encodes CASSVRTDYNEQFF. Looking up the rest from reference TRBV11-3 and TRBJ2-1 gives the full variable domain: EAGVVQSPRYKIIEKKQPVAFWCNPISGHNTLYWYLQNLGQGPELLIRYENEEAVDDSQLPKDRFSAERLKGVDSTLKIQPAELGDSAVYLCASSVRTDYNEQFFGPGTRLTVL.

This clonotype was recorded a few times. CDR3 region: CASSRGQREKLFF. The CDR3 nucleotides are TGTGCCAGCAGCCGCGGACAGAGAGAAAAACTGTTTTTT. The chain has TRBV12-3 or TRBV12-4 and TRBJ1-4; D possibly corresponds to TRBD1 (6 bases). The CDR3 contains 13 residues. Trimming pared 6 bases from V and 8 bases from J, leaving 13 bases between.